There are many counts of the clone carrying this T cell receptor beta chain. The target antigen is unknown. The record originates from a study of T-cell reconstitution after alpha-beta-depleted transplantation in children. General study points: At one year after transplant, newly produced T cells mostly accounted for T-cell counts and diversity. In some patients, recipient T cells and intrathymic progenitors surviving conditioning explained high day-60 diversity. Where alpha-beta T cells came from about two months after transplant was reportedly several hundred expanded graft clones.

The library targeted TCRbeta and was prepared with unique molecular identifiers. TCRdb re-analysed the PCR reads in MiXCR, keeping a single row per CDR3 protein. The data contain hundreds of thousands of distinct CDR3 sequences, about 11% of them singletons. Trimming removed 3 bases from V and 5 bases from J; junction bases left unmatched: 8. CDR3 length: 15 amino acids. Germline assignment: CDR1 DFQATT and CDR2 SNEGSKA (reference sequence). The source was PBMCs, collected before TCRalphabeta/CD19-depleted stem cell transplant. The TCR originated in a child aged 2-15 years with inherited bone marrow failure, due to receive a stem cell transplant. This chain connects TRBV20-1 to TRBJ2-1; TRBD2 matches 9 bases. This CDR3 reads CSASNVAGGNNEQFF. The CDR3, as DNA: TGCAGTGCTAGTAATGTCGCGGGAGGGAACAATGAGCAGTTCTTC.